The clone carrying this T cell receptor delta chain was counted a few times. It differs at one base from a far larger clone, so likely a read error. This sample is part of a study of gamma-delta chains in newborns, infants, children. Across the whole study: Microbial exposure reportedly drives polyclonal innate γδ T cell expansion after birth.

TCRdb re-called the reads via CATT. This sample carries 7,200 or so delta-chain clones, approximately 2.1% of them seen once, and the ten largest clones take roughly 9.7%. Sequencing was done on a sample of blood. The receptor comes from a child who was a newborn, infant or young child, either healthy, febrile or measles-vaccinated (not recorded which).

In DNA form, the CDR3 reads TGTGCCTGTGACACCGCTGGGGGATACTGGGACACCCGACGGATGTTTTTC. Translation: CACDTAGGYWDTRRMFF. The chain combines TRDV2 with TRDJ3, with 11 bases lining up with TRDD3. This CDR3 comprises 17 residues. In germline, CDR1 is GEAIGNYY, CDR2 EKD.